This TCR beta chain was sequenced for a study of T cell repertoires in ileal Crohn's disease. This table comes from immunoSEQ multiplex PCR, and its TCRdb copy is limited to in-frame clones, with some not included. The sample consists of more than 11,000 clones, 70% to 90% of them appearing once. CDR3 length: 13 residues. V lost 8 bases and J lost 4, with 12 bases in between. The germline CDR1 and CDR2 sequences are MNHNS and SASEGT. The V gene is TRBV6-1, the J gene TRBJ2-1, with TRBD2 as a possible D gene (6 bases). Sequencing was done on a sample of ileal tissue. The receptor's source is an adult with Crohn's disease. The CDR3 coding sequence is TGTGCCAGCCGCTCAGGGAGGTACAATGAGCAGTTCTTC. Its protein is CASRSGRYNEQFF.